By share of the sample, the clone carrying this TCR beta chain is medium-sized. The sample is drawn from a study of early T cells in non-severe SARS-CoV-2 infection. Tagging with unique molecular identifiers was applied to individual cDNA molecules. A single record per CDR3 protein comes from TCRdb applying MiXCR to the 5' RACE reads. The sample carries tens of thousands of distinct CDR3 sequences, around 6% recorded once. The germline gives CDR1 SEHNR, CDR2 FQNEAQ (reference sequence). Trimming left V 1 base short and J 6 bases short, with 11 bases between. This CDR3 region has 14 residues. This specimen was whole blood, taken at baseline. V and J are TRBV7-9 and TRBJ2-3; perhaps TRBD2 as D (6 bases). The TCR comes from an adult who was a healthcare worker with PCR-confirmed SARS-CoV-2 infection or an uninfected control (not recorded which). The CDR3 spells CASSLGVAGDTQYF. CDR3 in DNA: TGTGCCAGCAGCTTAGGGGTTGCGGGGGATACGCAGTATTTT. The whole variable domain, filled in from reference TRBV7-9 and TRBJ2-3, reads DTGVSQNPRHKITKRGQNVTFRCDPISEHNRLYWYRQTLGQGPEFLTYFQNEAQLEKSRLLSDRFSAERPKGSFSTLEIQRTEQGDSAMYLCASSLGVAGDTQYFGPGTRLTVL.